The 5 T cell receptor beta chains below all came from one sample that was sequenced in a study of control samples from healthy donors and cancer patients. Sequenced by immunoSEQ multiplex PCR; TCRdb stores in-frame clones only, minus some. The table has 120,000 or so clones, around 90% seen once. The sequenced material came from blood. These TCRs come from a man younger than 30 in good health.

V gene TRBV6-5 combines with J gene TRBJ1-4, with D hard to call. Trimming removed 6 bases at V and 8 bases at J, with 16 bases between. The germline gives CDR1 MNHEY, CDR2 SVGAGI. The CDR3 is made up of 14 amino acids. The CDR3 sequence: CASSTVTDGEKLFF. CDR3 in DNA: TGTGCCAGCAGCACCGTGACCGACGGCGAAAAACTGTTTTTT.

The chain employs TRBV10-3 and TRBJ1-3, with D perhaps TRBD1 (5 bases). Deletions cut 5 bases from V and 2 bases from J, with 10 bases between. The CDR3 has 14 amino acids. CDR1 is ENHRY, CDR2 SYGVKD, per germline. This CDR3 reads CAISTGLTGNTIYF. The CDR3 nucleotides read TGTGCCATCAGTACGGGACTTACTGGAAACACCATATATTTT.

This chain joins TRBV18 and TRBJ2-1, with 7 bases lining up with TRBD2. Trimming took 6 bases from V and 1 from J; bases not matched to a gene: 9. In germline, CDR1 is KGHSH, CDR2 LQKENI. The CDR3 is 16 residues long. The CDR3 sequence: CASSYRAGESYNEQFF. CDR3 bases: TGTGCCAGCTCGTATCGCGCGGGGGAATCCTACAATGAGCAGTTCTTC. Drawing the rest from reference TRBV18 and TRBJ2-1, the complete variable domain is NAGVMQNPRHLVRRRGQEARLRCSPMKGHSHVYWYRQLPEEGLKFMVYLQKENIIDESGMPKERFSAEFPKEGPSILRIQQVVRGDSAAYFCASSYRAGESYNEQFFGPGTRLTVL.

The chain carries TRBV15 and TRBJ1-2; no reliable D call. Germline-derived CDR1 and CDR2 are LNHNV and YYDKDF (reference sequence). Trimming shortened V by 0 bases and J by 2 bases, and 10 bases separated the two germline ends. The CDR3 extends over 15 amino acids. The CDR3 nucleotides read TGTGCCACCAGCAGAGAGAAGGGATCCAACTATGGCTACACCTTC. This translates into CATSREKGSNYGYTF.

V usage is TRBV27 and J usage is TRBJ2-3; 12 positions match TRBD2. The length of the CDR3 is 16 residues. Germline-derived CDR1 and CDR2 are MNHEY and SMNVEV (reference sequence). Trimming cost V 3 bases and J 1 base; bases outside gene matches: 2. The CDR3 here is CASSLTSGGRTDTQYF. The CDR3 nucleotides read TGTGCCAGCAGTTTGACTAGCGGGGGACGCACAGATACGCAGTATTTT.